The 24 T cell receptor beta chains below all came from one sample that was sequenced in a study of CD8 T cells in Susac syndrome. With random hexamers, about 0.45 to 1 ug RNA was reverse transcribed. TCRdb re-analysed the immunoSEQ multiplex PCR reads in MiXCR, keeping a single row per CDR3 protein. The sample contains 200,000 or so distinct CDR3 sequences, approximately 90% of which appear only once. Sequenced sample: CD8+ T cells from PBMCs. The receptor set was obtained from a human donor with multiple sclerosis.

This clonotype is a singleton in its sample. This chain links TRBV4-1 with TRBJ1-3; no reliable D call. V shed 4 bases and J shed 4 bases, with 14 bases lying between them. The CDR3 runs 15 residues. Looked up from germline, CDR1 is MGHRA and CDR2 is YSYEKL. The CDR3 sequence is CASSPTRGAGNTIYF. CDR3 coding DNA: TGCGCCAGCAGCCCCACGCGGGGTGCCGGAAACACCATATATTTT.

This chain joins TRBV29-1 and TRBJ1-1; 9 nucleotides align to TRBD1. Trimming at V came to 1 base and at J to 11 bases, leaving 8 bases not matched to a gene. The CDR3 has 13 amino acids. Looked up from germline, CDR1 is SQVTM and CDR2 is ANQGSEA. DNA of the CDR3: TGCAGCGTTGAAGGGACAGGGGATTGGGGTGCTTTCTTT. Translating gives CSVEGTGDWGAFF.

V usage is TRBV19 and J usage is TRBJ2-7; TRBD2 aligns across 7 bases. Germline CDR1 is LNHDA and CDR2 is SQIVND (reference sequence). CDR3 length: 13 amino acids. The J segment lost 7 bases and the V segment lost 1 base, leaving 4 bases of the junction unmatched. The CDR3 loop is CASSIGSGGEQYF. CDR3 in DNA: TGTGCCAGTAGTATAGGATCGGGAGGTGAGCAGTACTTC.

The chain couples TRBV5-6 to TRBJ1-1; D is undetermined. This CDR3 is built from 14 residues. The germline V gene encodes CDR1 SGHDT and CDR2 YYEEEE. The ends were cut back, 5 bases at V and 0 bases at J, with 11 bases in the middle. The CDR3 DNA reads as TGTGCCAGCAGGGCGGGGAGCATGAACACTGAAGCTTTCTTT. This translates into CASRAGSMNTEAFF.

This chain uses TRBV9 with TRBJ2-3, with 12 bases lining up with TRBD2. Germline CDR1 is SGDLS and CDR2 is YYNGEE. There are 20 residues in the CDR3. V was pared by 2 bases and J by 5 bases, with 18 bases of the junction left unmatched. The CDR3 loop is CASSVASGGASGTRRDTQYF. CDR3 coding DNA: TGTGCCAGCAGCGTTGCTAGCGGGGGGGCCTCGGGAACGCGGCGAGATACGCAGTATTTT.

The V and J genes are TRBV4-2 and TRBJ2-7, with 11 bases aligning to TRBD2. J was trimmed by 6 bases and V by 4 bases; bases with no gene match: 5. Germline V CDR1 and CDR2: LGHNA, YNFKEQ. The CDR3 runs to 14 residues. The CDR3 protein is CASSRPGTSGEQYF. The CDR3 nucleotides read TGTGCCAGCAGCCGACCCGGGACTAGCGGCGAGCAGTACTTC.

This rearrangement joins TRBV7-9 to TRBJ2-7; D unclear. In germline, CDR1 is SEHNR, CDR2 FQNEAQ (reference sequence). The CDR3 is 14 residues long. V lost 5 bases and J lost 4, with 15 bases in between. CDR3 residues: CASSAPVAGYEQYF. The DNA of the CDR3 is TGTGCCAGCAGCGCCCCGGTAGCCGGGTACGAGCAGTACTTC.

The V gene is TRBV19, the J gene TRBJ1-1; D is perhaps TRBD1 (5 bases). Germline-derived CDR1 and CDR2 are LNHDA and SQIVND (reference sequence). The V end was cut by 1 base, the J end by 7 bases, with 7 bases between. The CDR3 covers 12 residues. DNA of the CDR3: TGTGCCAGTAGTATAGGGGACCGTGAAGCTTTCTTT. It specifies CASSIGDREAFF.

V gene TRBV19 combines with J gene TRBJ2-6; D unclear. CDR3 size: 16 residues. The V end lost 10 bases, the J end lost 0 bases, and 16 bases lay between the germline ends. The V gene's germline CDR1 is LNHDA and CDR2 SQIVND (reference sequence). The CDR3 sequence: CAIPPRRRSGANVLTF. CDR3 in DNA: TGTGCCATCCCGCCCCGGCGCCGCTCTGGGGCCAACGTCCTGACTTTC.

CDR3: CASSSGTGNEQYF. The CDR3 nucleotides are TGTGCCAGCAGTTCCGGGACAGGTAACGAGCAGTACTTC. The gene calls are TRBV28 and TRBJ2-7, with 8 bases identical to TRBD1. The CDR3 contains 13 residues. The germline gives CDR1 MDHEN, CDR2 SYDVKM. Losses at the gene ends were 4 bases for V and 5 bases for J; bases not matched to a gene: 4.

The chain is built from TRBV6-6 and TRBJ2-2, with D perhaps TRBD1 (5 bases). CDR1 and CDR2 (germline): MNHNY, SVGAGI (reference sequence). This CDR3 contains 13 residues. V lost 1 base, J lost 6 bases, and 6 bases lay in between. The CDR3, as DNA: TGTGCCAGCAGTTACTTGACAGCCGGGGAGCTGTTTTTT. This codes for CASSYLTAGELFF.

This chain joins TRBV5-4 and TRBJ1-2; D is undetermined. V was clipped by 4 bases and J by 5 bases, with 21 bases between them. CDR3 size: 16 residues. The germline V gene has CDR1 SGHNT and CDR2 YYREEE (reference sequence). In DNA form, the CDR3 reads TGTGCCAGCAGCCTGAGGCAGCACGTCCGAACGTATGGCTACACCTTC. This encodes CASSLRQHVRTYGYTF.

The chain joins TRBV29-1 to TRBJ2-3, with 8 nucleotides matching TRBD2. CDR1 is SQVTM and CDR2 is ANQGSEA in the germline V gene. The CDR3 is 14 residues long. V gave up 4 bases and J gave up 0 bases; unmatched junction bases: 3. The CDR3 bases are TGCAGCGTTGCACCTAGCGGGAGCACAGATACGCAGTATTTT. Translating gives CSVAPSGSTDTQYF.

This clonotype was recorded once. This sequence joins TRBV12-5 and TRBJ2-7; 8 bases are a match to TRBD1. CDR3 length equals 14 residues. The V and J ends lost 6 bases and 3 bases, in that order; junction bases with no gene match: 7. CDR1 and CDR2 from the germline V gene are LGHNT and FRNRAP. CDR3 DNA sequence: TGTGCTAGTGGCCTAGACAGGGGAGTCTACGAGCAGTACTTC. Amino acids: CASGLDRGVYEQYF.

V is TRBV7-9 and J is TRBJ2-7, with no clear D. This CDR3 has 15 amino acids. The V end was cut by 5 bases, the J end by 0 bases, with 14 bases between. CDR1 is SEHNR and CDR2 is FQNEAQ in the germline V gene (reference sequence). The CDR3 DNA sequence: TGTGCCAGCAGCCCCACGGACGGCCTCTCCTACGAGCAGTACTTC. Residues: CASSPTDGLSYEQYF.

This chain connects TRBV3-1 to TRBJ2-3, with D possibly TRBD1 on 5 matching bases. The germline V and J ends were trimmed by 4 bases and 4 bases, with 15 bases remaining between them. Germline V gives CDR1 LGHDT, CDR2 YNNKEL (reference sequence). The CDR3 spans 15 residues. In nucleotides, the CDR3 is TGTGCCAGCAGCCCTCCTAGGGGCCTTGCAGATACGCAGTATTTT. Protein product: CASSPPRGLADTQYF.

The CDR3 loop reads CASSLVTSEWNEQFF. The DNA of the CDR3 is TGTGCCAGCAGCTTAGTGACTAGCGAGTGGAATGAGCAGTTCTTC. The rearrangement links TRBV7-9 to TRBJ2-1; 8 bases match TRBD2. J gave up 7 bases and V 1 base, and 6 bases lay outside the gene matches. Germline values: CDR1 SEHNR, CDR2 FQNEAQ (reference sequence). The CDR3 is 15 amino acids.

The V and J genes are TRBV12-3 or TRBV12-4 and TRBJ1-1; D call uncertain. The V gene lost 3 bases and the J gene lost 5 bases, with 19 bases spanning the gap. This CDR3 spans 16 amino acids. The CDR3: CASSFYLGRVETEAFF. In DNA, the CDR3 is TGTGCCAGCAGTTTCTATCTGGGTCGGGTGGAAACTGAAGCTTTCTTT.

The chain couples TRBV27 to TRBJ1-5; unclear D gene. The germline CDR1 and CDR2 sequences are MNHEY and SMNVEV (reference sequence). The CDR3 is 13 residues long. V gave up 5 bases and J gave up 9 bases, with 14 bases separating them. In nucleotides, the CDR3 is TGTGCCAGCAGTAGGGCAGCCTCGACGCCCCAGCATTTT. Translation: CASSRAASTPQHF.

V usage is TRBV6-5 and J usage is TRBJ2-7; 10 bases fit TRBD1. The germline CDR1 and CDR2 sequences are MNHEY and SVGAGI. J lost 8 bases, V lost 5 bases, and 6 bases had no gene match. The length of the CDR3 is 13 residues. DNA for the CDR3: TGTGCCAGCAGTCAGACAGGGGGCGGGCAGCAGTACTTC. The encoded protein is CASSQTGGGQQYF.

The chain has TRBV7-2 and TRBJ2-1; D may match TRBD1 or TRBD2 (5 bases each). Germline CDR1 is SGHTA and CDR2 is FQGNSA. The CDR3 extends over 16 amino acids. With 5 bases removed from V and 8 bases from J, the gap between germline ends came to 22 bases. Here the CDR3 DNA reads TGTGCCAGCAGCCCACTCCCCGTCGGGGCTTTTGATGAGCAGTTCTTC. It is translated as CASSPLPVGAFDEQFF.

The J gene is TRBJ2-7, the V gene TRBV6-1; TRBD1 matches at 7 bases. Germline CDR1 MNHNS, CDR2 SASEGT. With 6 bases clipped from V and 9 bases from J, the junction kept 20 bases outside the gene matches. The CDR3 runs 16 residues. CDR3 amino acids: CASSSLNIRGRFGQYF. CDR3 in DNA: TGTGCCAGCAGCTCGCTTAATATTAGGGGGCGCTTTGGGCAGTACTTC.

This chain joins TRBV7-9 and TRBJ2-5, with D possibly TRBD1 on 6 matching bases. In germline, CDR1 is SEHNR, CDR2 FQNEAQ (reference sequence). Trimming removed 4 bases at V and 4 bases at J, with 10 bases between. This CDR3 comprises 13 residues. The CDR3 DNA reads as TGTGCCAGCAGCTCCACAGGGCGAGAGACCCAGTACTTC. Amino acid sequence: CASSSTGRETQYF.

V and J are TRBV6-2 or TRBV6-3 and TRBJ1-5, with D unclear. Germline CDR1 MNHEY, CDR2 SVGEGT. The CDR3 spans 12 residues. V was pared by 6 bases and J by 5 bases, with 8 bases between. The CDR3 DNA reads TGTGCCAGCAGCCTTTATCATCAGCCCCAGCATTTT. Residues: CASSLYHQPQHF.